Listed below are T cell receptor beta chains from one sample, sequenced in a study of blood T cell repertoires in COVID-19. Produced via immunoSEQ multiplex PCR; TCRdb's table is partial and in-frame only. This table holds around 76,000 clones, about 76% found once. The sample comprised peripheral blood. These TCRs come from an elderly woman with active or convalescent COVID-19. The CDR3 runs from the conserved cysteine through the conserved F or W. D genes are given only for firm matches.

D	V	J	CDR3	DNA
-	TRBV21-1	TRBJ2-3	CASSKVGTSGHTDTQYF	TGTGCCAGCAGCAAAGTGGGGACTAGCGGACACACAGATACGCAGTATTTT
-	TRBV7-8	TRBJ2-2	CASSPRTQNTGELFF	TGTGCCAGCAGCCCGCGGACTCAAAACACCGGGGAGCTGTTTTTT
-	TRBV6-2/TRBV6-3	TRBJ2-3	CASSYHQSTDTQYF	TGTGCCAGCAGTTACCATCAGAGCACAGATACGCAGTATTTT
-	TRBV6-4	TRBJ1-5	CASSGGSGNQPQHF	TGTGCCAGCAGTGGAGGGTCGGGCAATCAGCCCCAGCATTTT
TRBD1	TRBV7-2	TRBJ2-3	CASSLQGAVTDTQYF	TGTGCCAGCAGCTTGCAGGGGGCGGTAACAGATACGCAGTATTTT
-	TRBV19	TRBJ2-3	CASSIVGGADTQYF	TGTGCCAGTAGTATAGTTGGCGGGGCAGATACGCAGTATTTT
-	TRBV6-6	TRBJ2-1	CASSQPRPLGDEQFF	TGTGCCAGCAGTCAACCTAGGCCCCTAGGGGATGAGCAGTTCTTC
-	TRBV19	TRBJ1-3	CASSPNSGNTIYF	TGTGCCAGTAGCCCAAACAGTGGAAACACCATATATTTT
-	TRBV11-2	TRBJ2-5	CASSFLGGRGLGETQYF	TGTGCCAGCAGCTTTTTGGGGGGCAGGGGGTTAGGAGAGACCCAGTACTTC
TRBD1	TRBV9	TRBJ1-2	CASSAGQGTAYGYTF	TGTGCCAGCAGCGCAGGACAGGGAACGGCCTATGGCTACACCTTC
-	TRBV10-3	TRBJ2-2	CAISDPGVTGELFF	TGTGCCATCAGTGACCCAGGGGTAACCGGGGAGCTGTTTTTT
-	TRBV7-9	TRBJ1-6	CASSMGASGSPLHF	TGTGCCAGCAGTATGGGGGCATCTGGATCACCCCTCCACTTT
TRBD1	TRBV2	TRBJ2-7	CASNLRDRAYEQYF	TGTGCCAGCAACCTCCGGGACAGGGCCTACGAGCAGTACTTC
TRBD2	TRBV19	TRBJ2-1	CASSTSGGAANEQFF	TGTGCCAGTAGTACCAGCGGGGGGGCGGCGAATGAGCAGTTCTTC
-	TRBV24-1	TRBJ2-1	CATSDLGQNNEQFF	TGTGCCACCAGTGACCTAGGACAGAACAATGAGCAGTTCTTC
-	TRBV14	TRBJ2-1	CASSSLGGVNNEQFF	TGTGCCAGCAGCTCACTGGGCGGGGTTAACAATGAGCAGTTCTTC
TRBD1	TRBV6-6	TRBJ1-1	CASIYRGLGTEAFF	TGTGCCAGCATCTACAGGGGTTTGGGCACTGAAGCTTTCTTT